Listed below are T cell receptor beta chains from one sample, sequenced in a study of cytomegalovirus exposure and HLA in healthy donors. Produced via immunoSEQ multiplex PCR; TCRdb's table is partial and in-frame only. Of about 140,000 clones detected, under 90% appear once; the ten largest clones hold about 4.4%. The sequenced material came from PBMCs. The receptors here all came from a man in his forties in good health and CMV-seronegative. Each CDR3 is given with its conserved first and last residue. Fields, in order: J gene, D gene, V gene, clone size, CDR3 DNA, CDR3 protein. A D gene is named only where the DNA matches it firmly. Rows give clone size only sometimes, using once, few, many, or a class for an expanded clone.

>TRBJ2-5|.|TRBV5-1|.
TGCGCCAGCAGCTCTCAGGGGACCCCACAAGAGACCCAGTACTTC
CASSSQGTPQETQYF
>TRBJ2-5|.|TRBV10-1|once
TGCGCCAGCGGCAGGCTGAGCGGGTGGAAAACCCCAGGGCAAGAGACCCAGTACTTC
CASGRLSGWKTPGQETQYF
>TRBJ2-7|TRBD1|TRBV9|once
TGTGCCAGCAGCCCCGGGACAGGGGGCCTCTACGAGCAGTACTTC
CASSPGTGGLYEQYF
>TRBJ1-6|TRBD1|TRBV9|few
TGTGCCAGCAGCTATAGACAGGGGGCTTTGAATTCACCCCTCCACTTT
CASSYRQGALNSPLHF
>TRBJ2-7|.|TRBV4-1|.
TGCGCCAGCAGCCCCACAGGAGAAACGGGTCGGGAGCAGTACTTC
CASSPTGETGREQYF
>TRBJ1-6|TRBD1|TRBV7-8|.
TGTGCCAGCAGCTTTGGGGACAGGGAGTTTTCCAATTCACCCCTCCACTTT
CASSFGDREFSNSPLHF
>TRBJ2-1|.|TRBV5-4|.
TGTGCCAGCAGCTATACCTACAATGAGCAGTTCTTC
CASSYTYNEQFF
>TRBJ1-5|TRBD1|TRBV29-1|.
TGCAGCGTTGCGACGACACAGGGGGAGAATCAGCCCCAGCATTTT
CSVATTQGENQPQHF
>TRBJ1-4|TRBD1|TRBV5-4|.
TGTGCCAGCAGCTTGGGGGAGCCGGGACAGGGGGCGAGACGGGTAGAAAAACTGTTTTTT
CASSLGEPGQGARRVEKLFF
>TRBJ1-2|TRBD1|TRBV6-6|few
TGTGCCAGCAGTTACTCAGGACAGGAGGGTGGCTACACCTTC
CASSYSGQEGGYTF
>TRBJ1-6|.|TRBV9|.
TGTGCCAGCAGCGTCCTCTCGGGGGGGCATTCACCCCTCCACTTT
CASSVLSGGHSPLHF
>TRBJ2-1|.|TRBV28|.
TGTGCCAGCAGTTTCGGTGGTTGGTCCTACAATGAGCAGTTCTTC
CASSFGGWSYNEQFF
>TRBJ1-5|.|TRBV19|.
TGTGCCAGTAGGGTCCCGGGGGGTGGCAATCAGCCCCAGCATTTT
CASRVPGGGNQPQHF
>TRBJ2-5|TRBD2|TRBV7-8|.
TGTGCCAGCAGCCGGGGGGTGGAGACCCAGTACTTC
CASSRGVETQYF
>TRBJ2-7|TRBD1|TRBV7-8|.
TGTGCCAGCAGCTTGGGACAGGGCCTGGACGAGCAGTACTTC
CASSLGQGLDEQYF
>TRBJ2-5|.|TRBV6-1|few
TGTGCCAGCAGTGCCTACCGGGGGACGAGGGGAGAGACCCAGTACTTC
CASSAYRGTRGETQYF
>TRBJ2-3|TRBD1|TRBV7-9|.
TGTGCCAGCAGCAACGCCCCGATCCGGGACAGTAAGGCAGATACGCAGTATTTT
CASSNAPIRDSKADTQYF
>TRBJ1-6|.|TRBV6-5|.
TGTGCCAGCAGTTCTCAAATCGGTTCACCCCTCCACTTT
CASSSQIGSPLHF
>TRBJ1-4|TRBD1|TRBV19|once
TGTGCCAGTACTGCAACAGGGGAAGGCGAAAAACTGTTTTTT
CASTATGEGEKLFF
>TRBJ2-2|.|TRBV7-9|few
TGTGCCAGCAGCTTAAGTCGCGCGACGAGAGGCACCGGGGAGCTGTTTTTT
CASSLSRATRGTGELFF
>TRBJ1-1|TRBD1|TRBV5-8|few
TGTGCCAGCAGCCTGGGGATCGGGGCGACAGGGAGTGGCACTGAAGCTTTCTTT
CASSLGIGATGSGTEAFF
>TRBJ1-6|.|TRBV27|.
TGTGCCAGCAGTCCCCCGTGGGGGGGCGGTTCACCCCTCCACTTT
CASSPPWGGGSPLHF
>TRBJ2-7|TRBD1|TRBV14|.
TGTGCCAGCAGCGTGGACAGGGGGAGGGACGAGCAGTACTTC
CASSVDRGRDEQYF
>TRBJ2-7|TRBD1|TRBV5-1|.
TGCGCCAGCAGCTTGGGGGCCGGGACAGCCGGCTACGAGCAGTACTTC
CASSLGAGTAGYEQYF
>TRBJ1-2|TRBD1|TRBV10-3|.
TGTGCCATCAGTTCAGGGGGCGCCGGCTATGGCTACACCTTC
CAISSGGAGYGYTF
>TRBJ2-2|TRBD1|TRBV27|.
TGTGCCAGTAAAACCGGGACAGGCAACACCGGGGAGCTGTTTTTT
CASKTGTGNTGELFF
>TRBJ2-2|.|TRBV7-2|once
TGTGCCAGCAGCCCAAAACAGGGATCTCCCGGGGAGCTGTTTTTT
CASSPKQGSPGELFF
>TRBJ2-3|.|TRBV7-9|once
TGTGCCAGCAGCCCAGACAGGCCGACGCAGTATTTT
CASSPDRPTQYF
>TRBJ1-4|TRBD1|TRBV7-8|few
TGTGCCAGCAGCCCATGGACAGGGAAAGATGAAAAACTGTTTTTT
CASSPWTGKDEKLFF
>TRBJ1-3|.|TRBV11-3|once
TGTGCCAGCAGCTTAAGCTCTCTCTCTGGAAACACCATATATTTT
CASSLSSLSGNTIYF
>TRBJ2-3|TRBD1|TRBV14|.
TGTGCCAGCAGCCCGAGACAGGGGGCGAGAAATACGCAGTATTTT
CASSPRQGARNTQYF
>TRBJ2-7|TRBD2|TRBV30|few
TGTGCCTGGAGTGTACTCACTAGCGGGGGAAGAGTTTCCTACGAGCAGTACTTC
CAWSVLTSGGRVSYEQYF
>TRBJ2-4|.|TRBV14|.
TGTGCCAGCAGCCAAGTTGGGAATCGGGGTCGAAAGTACTTC
CASSQVGNRGRKYF
>TRBJ1-2|.|TRBV4-2|.
TGTGCCAGCAGCCAAGATTCTAGCGTTAGGGGCTATGGCTACACCTTC
CASSQDSSVRGYGYTF
>TRBJ1-3|.|TRBV6-5|.
TGTGCCAGCAGTTACTCGAGCAGGGGAACGGGAAACACCATATATTTT
CASSYSSRGTGNTIYF
>TRBJ1-6|.|TRBV10-2|.
TGCGCCAGCAGGGGACACATCGATAATTCACCCCTCCACTTT
CASRGHIDNSPLHF
>TRBJ2-2|.|TRBV6-4|once
TGTGCCAGCAGTGACAAAGCGACCGGGGAGCTGTTTTTT
CASSDKATGELFF
>TRBJ1-5|TRBD1|TRBV6-5|.
TGTGCCAGCAGCCAAACAGGGGGGAGCAATCAGCCCCAGCATTTT
CASSQTGGSNQPQHF
>TRBJ1-6|TRBD1|TRBV6-1|.
TGTGCCAGCATGAGCGGGACAGGGAATTCACCCCTCCACTTT
CASMSGTGNSPLHF
>TRBJ2-7|.|TRBV21-1|once
TGTGCCAGCAGTCCTAATGACAGGGCGCCAACCTACGAGCAGTACTTC
CASSPNDRAPTYEQYF
>TRBJ2-5|.|TRBV7-9|.
TGTGCCAGCAGCCAAACTTCGACAGCCCAAGAGACCCAGTACTTC
CASSQTSTAQETQYF
>TRBJ1-6|.|TRBV10-3|.
TGTGCCGCTTGGGGGGAACCCCTCCACTTT
CAAWGEPLHF
>TRBJ2-1|TRBD2|TRBV7-6|.
TGTGCCAGCAGCTTAGTGGCCGGGGGAGGGATGAATGAGCAGTTCTTC
CASSLVAGGGMNEQFF
>TRBJ1-3|TRBD1|TRBV9|.
TGTGCCAGCAGCCCCTCCCAGGGGGTAAACACCATATATTTT
CASSPSQGVNTIYF
>TRBJ2-5|TRBD1|TRBV7-9|.
TGTGCCAGCAGGCAGAACGGACAGGGGGAAACAGAGACCCAGTACTTC
CASRQNGQGETETQYF
>TRBJ2-3|TRBD1|TRBV6-4|once
TGTGCCAGCAGACCGGACAGGGGGGCGGTAGATACGCAGTATTTT
CASRPDRGAVDTQYF
>TRBJ1-1|.|TRBV7-6|.
TGTGCCAGCAGCCCAGGCGGGGGGCGCACTGAAGCTTTCTTT
CASSPGGGRTEAFF
>TRBJ1-2|.|TRBV27|.
TGTGCCAGCAGTTTACAGGGCTATGGCTACACCTTC
CASSLQGYGYTF
>TRBJ2-7|TRBD2|TRBV10-3|.
TGTGCCATCAGATCGACTAGCCCCTACGAGCAGTACTTC
CAIRSTSPYEQYF
>TRBJ2-4|.|TRBV5-1|.
TGCGCCAGCAGCTTAGGGGGGGGAGCCAAAAACATTCAGTACTTC
CASSLGGGAKNIQYF
>TRBJ1-1|.|TRBV4-3|few
TGCGCCAGCAGCCAAACGAGGGGGACTGAAGCTTTCTTT
CASSQTRGTEAFF
>TRBJ1-2|.|TRBV5-1|.
TGCGCCAGCAGCCCCGGGGAGCAAGCTAACTATGGCTACACCTTC
CASSPGEQANYGYTF
>TRBJ2-3|.|TRBV7-9|.
TGTGCCAGCAGCGTTGGGGAGGCGGGCACAGATACGCAGTATTTT
CASSVGEAGTDTQYF
>TRBJ2-7|TRBD1|TRBV19|once
TGTGCCAGTAGCTGGACAGGGCTGGGCGAGCAGTACTTC
CASSWTGLGEQYF